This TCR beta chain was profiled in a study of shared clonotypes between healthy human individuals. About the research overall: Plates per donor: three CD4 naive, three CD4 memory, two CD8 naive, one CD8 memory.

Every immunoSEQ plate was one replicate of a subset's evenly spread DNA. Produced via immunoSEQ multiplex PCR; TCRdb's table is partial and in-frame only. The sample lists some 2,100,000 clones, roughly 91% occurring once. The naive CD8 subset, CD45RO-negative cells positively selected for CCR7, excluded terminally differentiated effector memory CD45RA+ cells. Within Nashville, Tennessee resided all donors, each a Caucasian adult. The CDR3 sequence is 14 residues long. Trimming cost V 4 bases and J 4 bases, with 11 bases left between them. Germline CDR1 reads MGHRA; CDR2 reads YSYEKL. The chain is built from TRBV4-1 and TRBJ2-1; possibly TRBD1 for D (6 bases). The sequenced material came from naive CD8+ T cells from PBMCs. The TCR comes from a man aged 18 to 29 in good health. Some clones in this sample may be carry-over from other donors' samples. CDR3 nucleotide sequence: TGCGCCAGCAGCCTTATCGGACAGTACAATGAGCAGTTCTTC. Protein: CASSLIGQYNEQFF.